Each of the 6 T cell receptor beta chains below was sequenced from the same sample in a study of blood T cells in healthy people across ages. Using a J-beta primer mix together with a sample-barcoded 5' primer, a second PCR was run for roughly 7 to 11 cycles. In TCRdb, the 5' RACE reads were re-called with MiXCR into one record per CDR3 protein. The data hold roughly 500,000 distinct CDR3 sequences, with about 25% observed a single time. The same data also went into a second study, on T cells of mothers and their children.

The sample was blood. These receptors all stem from a boy younger than 18 in good health.

This clonotype was seen more than once but under ten times. The chain joins TRBV20-1 to TRBJ1-1, with TRBD1 as a possible D gene (6 bases). This CDR3 is 16 amino acids long. The germline V gene encodes CDR1 DFQATT and CDR2 SNEGSKA (reference sequence). The germline V and J ends were trimmed by 5 bases and 2 bases, with 21 bases remaining between them. Here the CDR3 reads CSAPPRLRTANTEAFF. CDR3 bases: TGCAGTGCTCCCCCAAGACTTAGGACAGCAAACACTGAAGCTTTCTTT.

The V call is TRBV4-3, the J call TRBJ2-1; D is perhaps TRBD2 (6 bases). In germline, CDR1 is LGHNA, CDR2 YSLEER. V lost 0 bases and J 6 bases, leaving 12 bases between the germline ends. The CDR3 is 15 amino acids. DNA for the CDR3: TGCGCCAGCAGCCAAGATAGACTAGTCGGCAATGAGCAGTTCTTC. This gives the protein CASSQDRLVGNEQFF.

This clonotype was observed a handful of times. This chain links TRBV9 with TRBJ1-1, with 8 bases identical to TRBD1. Germline values: CDR1 SGDLS, CDR2 YYNGEE. Trimming took 0 bases from V and 0 from J; bases not matched to a gene: 7. This CDR3 spans 17 amino acids. The CDR3 spells CASSVGTGNPMNTEAFF. As DNA, the CDR3 is TGTGCCAGCAGCGTAGGGACAGGGAATCCAATGAACACTGAAGCTTTCTTT.

The J gene is TRBJ2-3, the V gene TRBV7-8; TRBD2 aligns across 10 bases. Germline CDR1 and CDR2: SGHVS and FQNEAQ. V dropped 4 bases and J dropped 0; count of bases not matched to a gene: 4. CDR3 length: 16 residues. CDR3: CASSSRLAGSTDTQYF. For the CDR3, the DNA is TGTGCCAGCAGCTCCAGACTAGCGGGTAGCACAGATACGCAGTATTTT.

This clonotype was counted between two and nine times. This rearrangement joins TRBV7-2 to TRBJ2-1; 9 bases agree with TRBD1. The CDR3 is 16 amino acids. V gave up 5 bases and J gave up 8 bases; unmatched junction bases: 13. The germline CDR1 and CDR2 sequences are SGHTA and FQGNSA. This chain's CDR3 is CASSHDGTGMGDEQFF. The CDR3 coding sequence is TGTGCCAGCAGCCACGACGGGACAGGGATGGGCGATGAGCAGTTCTTC.

This clonotype was counted only a few times. The chain recombines TRBV7-2 with TRBJ2-5; D not certain. Trimming removed 5 bases from V and 5 bases from J, with 9 bases in between. CDR1 SGHTA and CDR2 FQGNSA come from the germline V gene. This CDR3 contains 12 residues. The CDR3 spells CASSIPAETQYF. CDR3 nucleotide sequence: TGTGCCAGCAGCATCCCGGCGGAGACCCAGTACTTC.